This paragraph reports one T cell receptor beta chain. Its specificity is unknown. The data stem from a study of T cell responses to AZD1222 COVID-19 vaccine. Looking at the study overall: Pooling covered second doses at about 4 or about 12 weeks.

The CDR3 covers 16 residues. V was pared by 2 bases and J by 7 bases, with 18 bases between. The germline V gene has CDR1 SGHTA and CDR2 FQGNSA. Method: immunoSEQ multiplex PCR; TCRdb's copy keeps in-frame clones and lacks some. The data show approximately 180,000 clones, with around 88% seen just once and around 8% held by the top ten. Study-wide points: Among the donors, most were white British and more were female, and clonal diversity was possibly underestimated.

This rearrangement joins TRBV7-2 to TRBJ1-5; D may be TRBD1 (5 bases). Sequences were derived from peripheral blood, sampled on day 0 of AZD1222 vaccination. The TCR comes from an adult in good health. CDR3 coding DNA: TGTGCCAGCAGCTTATCTTTCAGGGAGGGAAGACAGCCCCAGCATTTT. Translated, it gives CASSLSFREGRQPQHF.